A selection of T cell receptor beta chains follows, all from one sample in a study of CD8 T cells in ankylosing spondylitis. TCRdb reanalysed the 5' RACE reads using MiXCR and keeps one entry per CDR3 protein. The table lists some 220,000 distinct CDR3 sequences, about 7% of them singletons. The sample comprised blood, either unsorted or a sorted T cell fraction (not recorded which). Receptors originate from a male donor with ankylosing spondylitis. The CDR3 runs from the conserved cysteine through the conserved F or W. D genes are given only for firm matches. A row's size may be missing; if present it is once, few, many or a size class.

j_call d_call clone_size v_call cdr3_aa cdr3_nt
TRBJ2-1 . many TRBV7-9 CASSPPVRHTNNEQFF TGTGCCAGCAGCCCTCCGGTGAGACATACCAACAATGAGCAGTTCTTC
TRBJ2-3 . . TRBV18 CASSRDRGLGDTQYF TGTGCCAGCTCACGGGACCGAGGGCTCGGAGATACGCAGTATTTT
TRBJ2-7 . few TRBV20-1 CSATPRGYEQYF TGCAGTGCTACCCCCCGGGGTTACGAGCAGTACTTC
TRBJ2-7 . many TRBV7-9 CASSLGLNSYEQYF TGTGCCAGCAGCTTAGGACTCAACTCCTACGAGCAGTACTTC
TRBJ2-7 TRBD1 many TRBV7-2 CASSLVRGPYEQYF TGTGCCAGCAGCTTAGTAAGGGGGCCCTACGAGCAGTACTTC
TRBJ2-2 TRBD1 many TRBV29-1 CSAEQGAKRGELFF TGCAGCGCAGAACAGGGGGCGAAGAGAGGGGAGCTGTTTTTT
TRBJ2-2 . many TRBV9 CASSGHRTNTGELFF TGTGCCAGCAGCGGACATCGAACGAACACCGGGGAGCTGTTTTTT
TRBJ1-5 TRBD1 . TRBV23-1 CASSRGTGLNQPQHF TGCGCCAGCAGTCGCGGGACAGGGCTGAATCAGCCCCAGCATTTT
TRBJ1-1 . many TRBV20-1 CSARDLATDLNTEAFF TGCAGTGCTAGAGATCTTGCGACAGACCTGAACACTGAAGCTTTCTTT
TRBJ2-7 . many TRBV29-1 CSAEDSSYEQYF TGCAGCGCTGAGGACAGCTCCTACGAGCAGTACTTC
TRBJ2-3 TRBD2 many TRBV7-2 CASSLLGTGGRTDTQYF TGTGCCAGCAGCCTTCTGGGTACGGGGGGGCGGACAGATACGCAGTATTTT
TRBJ2-7 . many TRBV28 CASSLVGISYEQYF TGTGCCAGCAGTTTAGTGGGAATCTCCTACGAGCAGTACTTC
TRBJ1-2 . few TRBV13 CASSSGRAHGYTF TGTGCCAGCAGCTCCGGGAGGGCCCATGGCTACACCTTC
TRBJ2-3 . many TRBV9 CASSVGTDTQYF TGTGCCAGCAGCGTAGGCACAGATACGCAGTATTTT
TRBJ1-5 . . TRBV6-1 CASSERSYSNQPQHF TGTGCCAGCAGTGAACGGAGCTATAGCAATCAGCCCCAGCATTTT
TRBJ2-1 TRBD2 many TRBV7-6 CASSLGLAGGYITFPLHNEQFF TGTGCCAGCAGCCTCGGACTAGCGGGAGGCTATATCACCTTCCCCCTTCACAATGAGCAGTTCTTC
TRBJ2-3 . many TRBV24-1 CATSDPTGYTDTQYF TGTGCCACCAGTGATCCGACGGGCTACACAGATACGCAGTATTTT
TRBJ2-2 TRBD2 few TRBV11-1 CASSHPFTSGTSNTGELFF TGTGCCAGCAGCCACCCCTTCACTAGCGGGACTTCGAACACCGGGGAGCTGTTTTTT
TRBJ2-7 TRBD2 many TRBV29-1 CSVKAGDGLEQYF TGCAGCGTTAAAGCGGGAGATGGGCTCGAGCAGTACTTC
TRBJ2-3 . . TRBV18 CASSPLVSYTDTQYF TGTGCCAGCTCACCACTAGTTTCTTACACAGATACGCAGTATTTT
TRBJ2-5 . . TRBV20-1 CSARDVSDLIETQYF TGCAGTGCTAGAGATGTATCCGACCTTATAGAGACCCAGTACTTC
TRBJ2-7 . once TRBV6-5 CASSYSVDPYEQYF TGTGCCAGCAGTTACTCGGTGGATCCCTACGAGCAGTACTTC
TRBJ1-2 . many TRBV4-2 CASSQDIGGFGGYTF TGTGCCAGCAGCCAAGATATAGGCGGATTTGGGGGCTACACCTTC
TRBJ2-1 TRBD2 . TRBV10-2 CASSPGISGREYNEQFF TGCGCCAGCAGTCCAGGGATAAGCGGGAGAGAATACAATGAGCAGTTCTTC
TRBJ2-7 TRBD1 many TRBV5-1 CASSLGDSSYEQYF TGCGCCAGCAGCTTGGGGGACAGTTCCTACGAGCAGTACTTC
TRBJ1-2 TRBD1 many TRBV29-1 CSVEMKSEGQGSYGYTF TGCAGCGTTGAAATGAAGTCGGAAGGACAGGGATCCTATGGCTACACCTTC
TRBJ2-1 TRBD2 . TRBV30 CAWSTPSGRAGNEQFF TGTGCCTGGAGTACCCCCAGCGGGAGGGCGGGGAATGAGCAGTTCTTC
TRBJ2-7 . . TRBV11-2 CASSLDRKARSEQYF TGTGCCAGCAGCTTAGATCGGAAGGCGCGTTCCGAGCAGTACTTC
TRBJ2-2 . many TRBV6-2/TRBV6-3 CASSYEGLNTGELFF TGTGCCAGCAGTTACGAGGGGCTGAACACCGGGGAGCTGTTTTTT
TRBJ1-2 TRBD1 few TRBV7-9 CASRLSETGLGGYTF TGTGCCAGCAGACTGTCCGAGACAGGGCTTGGTGGCTACACCTTC
TRBJ2-1 . many TRBV24-1 CATRGGTSAYNEQFF TGTGCCACCAGGGGGGGGACATCGGCCTACAATGAGCAGTTCTTC
TRBJ2-1 . many TRBV9 CASSISGGQLHEQFF TGTGCCAGCAGCATCTCGGGGGGCCAACTCCATGAGCAGTTCTTC
TRBJ2-3 TRBD1 many TRBV10-3 CAISVWQGGTDTQYF TGTGCCATCAGTGTGTGGCAGGGGGGCACAGATACGCAGTATTTT
TRBJ2-6 TRBD1 few TRBV24-1 CATSDTQGAAGANVLTF TGTGCCACCAGTGACACTCAGGGGGCGGCTGGGGCCAACGTCCTGACTTTC
TRBJ1-2 . many TRBV29-1 CSVGTVYGYTF TGCAGCGTTGGGACGGTCTATGGCTACACCTTC
TRBJ1-2 TRBD1 many TRBV7-9 CASSRTGNLYGYTF TGTGCCAGCAGTCGGACAGGGAACCTCTATGGCTACACCTTC
TRBJ2-6 . . TRBV11-2 CASSPAQGYSGANVLTF TGTGCCAGCAGCCCGGCACAGGGTTACTCTGGGGCCAACGTCCTGACTTTC
TRBJ2-3 TRBD2 many TRBV4-1 CASSLTSYGTSGSEDTDTQYF TGCGCCAGCAGTCTCACTAGTTACGGGACTAGCGGGAGCGAGGACACAGATACGCAGTATTTT
TRBJ1-5 . many TRBV20-1 CSAREGRGGQPQHF TGCAGTGCTAGAGAGGGGAGGGGCGGACAGCCCCAGCATTTT
TRBJ2-5 . many TRBV4-3 CASSQDRDQETQYF TGCGCCAGCAGCCAAGATCGGGATCAAGAGACCCAGTACTTC
TRBJ2-1 . many TRBV29-1 CSVVQGNEQFF TGCAGCGTAGTCCAGGGCAATGAGCAGTTCTTC
TRBJ2-5 . many TRBV12-5 CASGSGGVETQYF TGTGCTAGTGGTTCAGGGGGGGTTGAGACCCAGTACTTC
TRBJ2-2 . many TRBV5-5 CASSLGTAGELFF TGTGCCAGCAGCTTGGGGACAGCCGGGGAGCTGTTTTTT